The following is a T cell receptor (beta chain) sequence with its context. Its antigen is unknown. Base qualities are not at hand, and no much larger clone is one base apart. These data are taken from a study of blood T cell repertoires in COVID-19 (dated by TCRdb to 2018 to 2020). In the study overall: Samples from collaborators originated in the United States, Italy and Spain and spanned both the acute and convalescent phases of COVID-19. Samples came from the ongoing ImmuneRACE study (first 160 participants) plus 1,254 subjects from 6 global collaborators. Nearly every sample came with metadata listing a de-identified subject ID, COVID-19 status, age in years and sex. The dataset comprised deeply sampled blood TCRbeta repertoires from subjects exposed to, actively infected with, or recovered from COVID-19. The repertoires were released in a freely available public database meant as a resource for research on the immune response to SARS-CoV-2. Where available, HLA class I and class II types were taken from metadata supplied by the sample provider and were not determined by assay-based typing. The prospective study material was composed of cDNA or gDNA derived from T cells, B-cell-depleted T cells, or PBMCs. Study-wide findings and limitations: How much clinical and demographic metadata was included differed by source and by participant, and the metadata was provided uncurated.

The immunoSEQ Assay, a bias-controlled multiplex PCR, was used to amplify TCRbeta CDR3 regions from genomic DNA. On the authors' methods: The number of nucleated cells in each sample was estimated by amplification of reference gene primers within the assay. Sequence reads were collapsed and filtered to measure the absolute abundance of every unique TCRbeta CDR3 rearrangement. For each sample, productive Simpson clonality was calculated as the square root of Simpson's diversity index across productive rearrangements. TCRdb stores this immuneACCESS table with in-frame sequences only. Part of the clones is absent; in the studies checked, under half of the shortfall reflects unresolved V genes, and no reason is known for the rest. D and trimming were read from the DNA, whereas the V and J calls and clone size are those reported in that table. Recorded for this sample are 75,000 to 95,000 clones; around four fifths of them occurred a single time. The ten largest clonotypes hold roughly 3.2% of the sample.

Whole blood was collected in K2EDTA tubes by collaborating institutions according to the institutions' own protocols. For TCRbeta analysis, collaborators shipped samples as frozen whole blood, isolated PBMCs, or DNA extracted from either of those sample types. From the germline V gene, CDR1 is ENHRY and CDR2 is SYGVKD. The CDR3, cysteine through phenylalanine, is 14 amino acids long. The kept DNA is CDR3 alone, 42 bases in frame from the first base. V has 4 bases trimmed and J has 7 bases trimmed; junction bases matching no gene number 6. The sequence is built from TRBV10-3 and TRBJ1-4; a stretch of 7 junction bases matches TRBD1. The sequence derives from a man aged 50-60 years with acute or convalescent COVID-19. Sequencing was carried out using peripheral blood. Read as DNA, the sequence is TGTGCCATCAGTGGAGGGACAGTAAGTGAAAAACTGTTTTTT. Its amino acids are CAISGGTVSEKLFF.